This T cell receptor beta chain was documented in a study of blood T cell repertoires in COVID-19. Whole-study context: Researchers got acute and convalescent COVID-19 samples from the United States, Italy and Spain.

The authors' processing: Reference gene primer amplification gave nucleated cell count estimates. Sequencing was performed with immunoSEQ multiplex PCR; in TCRdb, only in-frame clones are kept and a portion is missing. V, J and clone size are taken as reported in that table, and D and trimming were inferred from the DNA itself. Here the sample spans roughly 50,000 clones, about 83% being singletons. The germline CDR1 and CDR2 sequences are MNHEY and SVGAGI. This CDR3 spans 13 amino acids. With V trimmed by 2 bases and J by 7 bases, 4 bases remained unmatched. The V call is TRBV6-5, the J call TRBJ1-2; TRBD1 matches 7 bases. Sequenced sample: peripheral blood. This clonotype originated in a woman aged 55-75 years with acute or convalescent COVID-19. CDR3 residues: CASSYEQGFGYTF. The CDR3 DNA reads as TGTGCCAGCAGTTACGAACAGGGGTTTGGCTACACCTTC.